The 12 T cell receptor beta chains listed next were all sequenced from one sample in a study of blood T cell repertoires in COVID-19. Repertoires were generated with immunoSEQ multiplex PCR, while TCRdb's copy carries only in-frame clones and drops some. The sample holds roughly 250,000 clones, more than 80% seen once. Specimen: peripheral blood. The receptors shown here come from a middle-aged woman with acute or convalescent COVID-19.

The rearrangement joins TRBV25-1 to TRBJ1-4; 9 positions agree with TRBD1. The V segment lost 4 bases and the J segment 5 bases; nucleotides outside the gene matches: 8. The CDR3 spans 16 residues. Germline loops: CDR1 MGHDK, CDR2 SYGVNS. CDR3 protein: CASSALTTGGNEKLFF. As DNA, the CDR3 is TGTGCCAGCAGTGCCTTAACGACAGGGGGAAATGAAAAACTGTTTTTT. Drawing the rest from reference TRBV25-1 and TRBJ1-4, the complete variable domain is EADIYQTPRYLVIGTGKKITLECSQTMGHDKMYWYQQDPGMELHLIHYSYGVNSTEKGDLSSESTVSRIRTEHFPLTLESARPSHTSQYLCASSALTTGGNEKLFFGSGTQLSVL.

The genes are TRBV14 and TRBJ2-1, with 8 bases that match TRBD2. CDR3 length: 19 amino acids. The V gene end was trimmed by 0 bases and the J gene end by 2 bases; junction bases not matched to a gene: 12. CDR1 and CDR2 from the germline V gene are SGHDN and FVKESK. The CDR3 spells CASSQDGWYRGGTYNEQFF. The CDR3 bases are TGTGCCAGCAGCCAAGATGGGTGGTATCGGGGGGGCACCTACAATGAGCAGTTCTTC. The complete variable domain, with remaining parts taken from reference TRBV14 and TRBJ2-1, reads EAGVTQFPSHSVIEKGQTVTLRCDPISGHDNLYWYRRVMGKEIKFLLHFVKESKQDESGMPNNRFLAERTGGTYSTLKVQPAELEDSGVYFCASSQDGWYRGGTYNEQFFGPGTRLTVL.

This clone was found once. The gene calls are TRBV3-1 (or the pseudogene TRBV3-2) and TRBJ1-2, with 11 bases fitting TRBD1. The CDR3 loop spans 13 amino acids. The ends lost 4 bases at V and 7 bases at J; junction bases unmatched: 2. The V gene's germline CDR1 is LGHDT and CDR2 YNNKEL (reference sequence). DNA for the CDR3: TGTGCCAGCAGCCCGGGGACAGGGGGTGGCTACACCTTC. Protein sequence: CASSPGTGGGYTF.

In this sample, this clone turned up a few times. V is TRBV14 and J is TRBJ1-1; 7 nucleotides match TRBD1. V lost 4 bases and J lost 3; bases outside the gene matches: 8. CDR3 size: 15 residues. Germline V gives CDR1 SGHDN, CDR2 FVKESK. This CDR3 reads CASSLTGQRDTEAFF. DNA of the CDR3: TGTGCCAGCAGCCTAACGGGACAGCGGGACACTGAAGCTTTCTTT.

As DNA, the CDR3 is TGTGCCAGCAGCCAAGATCGGTGGGGGGGCCCCGGAAACACCATATATTTT. It specifies CASSQDRWGGPGNTIYF. The rearrangement uses TRBV3-1 (or the pseudogene TRBV3-2) and TRBJ1-3, with D possibly being TRBD1 (6 bases). CDR3 length equals 17 residues. The V gene lost 0 bases and the J gene lost 4 bases, with 16 bases spanning the gap. Germline V gene lookup returns CDR1 LGHDT and CDR2 YNNKEL (reference sequence).

This clone was counted once. J is TRBJ2-3 and V is TRBV7-9; D possibly corresponds to TRBD2 (5 bases). Trimming removed 1 base from V and 2 bases from J, with 10 bases in between. CDR1 SEHNR and CDR2 FQNEAQ come from the germline V gene (reference sequence). CDR3 length: 15 amino acids. The DNA of the CDR3 is TGTGCCAGCAGCTTAGAGGTAGACTACACAGATACGCAGTATTTT. Encoded protein: CASSLEVDYTDTQYF.

This chain links TRBV19 with TRBJ2-5, with 10 bases fitting TRBD2. The germline V gene encodes CDR1 LNHDA and CDR2 SQIVND (reference sequence). The CDR3 sequence is 17 residues long. V was clipped by 1 base and J by 5 bases; unmatched bases: 10. CDR3 coding DNA: TGTGCCAGTAGTATAGCGTCCCAGCGGGGGGGCCAGGAGACCCAGTACTTC. Translated, it gives CASSIASQRGGQETQYF.

The rearrangement joins TRBV13 to TRBJ2-3; D is unresolved. The CDR3 spans 15 residues. Trimming pared 5 bases from V and 3 bases from J, leaving 15 bases between. CDR1 PRHDT and CDR2 FYEKMQ come from the germline V gene (reference sequence). The DNA of the CDR3 is TGTGCCAGCAGCCCCAACTTATATGGTACAGATACGCAGTATTTT. As protein: CASSPNLYGTDTQYF.

This rearrangement joins TRBV5-5 to TRBJ1-4; D might be TRBD1 (6 bases). CDR1 SGHKS and CDR2 YYEKEE come from the germline V gene (reference sequence). V lost 4 bases, J lost 2 bases, and 18 bases lay in between. The CDR3 totals 17 residues. The CDR3 nucleotides read TGTGCCAGCAGCCCGAACAGGGTCCATCGGACTAATGAAAAACTGTTTTTT. Protein product: CASSPNRVHRTNEKLFF.

The gene calls are TRBV6-6 and TRBJ2-7; TRBD1 matches 9 bases. CDR3 length equals 15 residues. The V segment lost 0 bases and the J segment 6 bases; nucleotides outside the gene matches: 6. The germline V gene has CDR1 MNHNY and CDR2 SVGAGI (reference sequence). This CDR3 is CASSYSLDRGIEQYV. For the CDR3, the DNA is TGTGCCAGCAGTTACTCGTTGGACAGGGGAATCGAGCAGTACGTC.

This rearrangement joins TRBV6-6 to TRBJ2-7, with TRBD1 identical over 9 bases. The CDR3 is made up of 16 amino acids. Losses at the gene ends were 6 bases for V and 3 bases for J; bases not matched to a gene: 12. Looked up from germline, CDR1 is MNHNY and CDR2 is SVGAGI (reference sequence). CDR3 sequence reads: CASSNIGTGKGYEQYV. The CDR3 bases are TGTGCCAGCAGCAACATAGGGACAGGGAAGGGCTACGAGCAGTACGTC.

V usage is TRBV4-1 and J usage is TRBJ2-5; D not resolved. The CDR3 loop spans 14 amino acids. CDR1 MGHRA and CDR2 YSYEKL come from the germline V gene. V was cut by 3 bases and J by 9 bases, with 17 bases left in between. The CDR3 DNA reads TGCGCCAGCAGCCAGGAGACCCAATACCGGGCCCAGTACTTC. Translated, it gives CASSQETQYRAQYF.